This T cell receptor beta chain was obtained from a study of T cells in Graves' hyperthyroidism and ophthalmopathy. Study details: The initial diagnosis was the point when peripheral blood was collected, ahead of any treatment.

Study findings and constraints: Model predictions of ophthalmopathy came a median approximately seven months before onset. Blood also contained most expanded thyroid clonotypes above 0.001.

The CDR3 regions of TCR beta were amplified from RNA transcripts. HTBI primers were employed in a first-round RT-PCR of the TCR CDR3. TCRdb reprocessed the multiplex PCR reads with MiXCR, giving one entry per CDR3 protein. The table lists some 550,000 distinct CDR3 sequences, around 21% of them singletons, with less than 30% in the top ten. With regard to this clonotype: Its target is not known.

On the basis of clinical symptoms, serum thyroxine and TRAb, thyroid ultrasound and orbital computed tomography, diagnoses were made. V was pared by 4 bases and J by 0 bases, with 15 bases between. Germline-derived CDR1 and CDR2 are MNHEY and SVGAGI. This CDR3 contains 16 residues. This sequence joins TRBV6-5 and TRBJ1-1; D call uncertain. The TCR was taken from a man aged 18 to 29 with Graves' hyperthyroidism. The sequencing input was blood. The CDR3 loop reads CASSLDPRRMNTEAFF. DNA of the CDR3: TGTGCCAGCAGTTTAGACCCGAGACGAATGAACACTGAAGCTTTCTTT.